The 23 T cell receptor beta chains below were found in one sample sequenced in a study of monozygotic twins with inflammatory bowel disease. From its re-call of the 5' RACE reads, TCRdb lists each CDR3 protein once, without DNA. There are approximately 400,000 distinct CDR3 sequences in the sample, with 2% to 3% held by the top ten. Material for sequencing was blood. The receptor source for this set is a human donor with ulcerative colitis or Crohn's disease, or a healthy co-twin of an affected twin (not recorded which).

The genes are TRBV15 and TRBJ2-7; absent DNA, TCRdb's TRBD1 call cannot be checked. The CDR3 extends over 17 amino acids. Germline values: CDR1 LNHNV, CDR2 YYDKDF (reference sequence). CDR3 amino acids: CATSRSHRDIYLYEQYF.

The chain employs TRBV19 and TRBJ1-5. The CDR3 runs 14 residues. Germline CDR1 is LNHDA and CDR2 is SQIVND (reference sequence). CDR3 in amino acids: CASRKGRENQPQHF.

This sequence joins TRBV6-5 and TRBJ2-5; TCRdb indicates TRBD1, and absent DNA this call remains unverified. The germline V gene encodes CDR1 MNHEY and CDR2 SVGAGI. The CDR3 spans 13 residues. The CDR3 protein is CARMTGGQETQYF.

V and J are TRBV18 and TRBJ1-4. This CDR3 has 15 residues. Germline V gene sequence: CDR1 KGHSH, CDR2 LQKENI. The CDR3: CASSPLPNFNEKLFF.

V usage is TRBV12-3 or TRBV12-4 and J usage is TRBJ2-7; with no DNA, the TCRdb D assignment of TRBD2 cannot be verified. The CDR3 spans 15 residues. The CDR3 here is CASSLGASGIYEQYF.

The CDR3 region is CASSSNGGTDTQYF. The gene calls are TRBV7-3 and TRBJ2-3. Germline CDR1 and CDR2: SGHTA and FQGTGA. This CDR3 is 14 amino acids long.

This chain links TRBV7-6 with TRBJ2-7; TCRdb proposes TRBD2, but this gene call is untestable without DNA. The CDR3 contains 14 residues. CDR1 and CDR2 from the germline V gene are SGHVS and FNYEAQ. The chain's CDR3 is CASSLFAGAGEQYF. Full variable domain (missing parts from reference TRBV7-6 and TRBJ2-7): GAGVSQSPRYKVTKRGQDVALRCDPISGHVSLYWYRQALGQGPEFLTYFNYEAQQDKSGLPNDRFSAERPEGSISTLTIQRTEQRDSAMYRCASSLFAGAGEQYFGPGTRLTVT.

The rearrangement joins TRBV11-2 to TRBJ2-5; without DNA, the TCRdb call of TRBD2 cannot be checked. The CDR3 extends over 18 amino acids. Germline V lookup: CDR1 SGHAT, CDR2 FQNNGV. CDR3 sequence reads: CASSSNIAGGPSRETQYF.

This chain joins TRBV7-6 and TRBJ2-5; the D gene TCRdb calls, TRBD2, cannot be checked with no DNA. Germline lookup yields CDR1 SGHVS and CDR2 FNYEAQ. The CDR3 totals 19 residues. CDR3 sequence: CASSLGGTSGIWDRETQYF.

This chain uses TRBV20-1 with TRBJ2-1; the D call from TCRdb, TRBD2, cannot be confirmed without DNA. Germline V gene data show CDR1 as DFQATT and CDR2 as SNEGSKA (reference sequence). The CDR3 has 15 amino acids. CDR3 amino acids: CSARDSASGFNEQFF.

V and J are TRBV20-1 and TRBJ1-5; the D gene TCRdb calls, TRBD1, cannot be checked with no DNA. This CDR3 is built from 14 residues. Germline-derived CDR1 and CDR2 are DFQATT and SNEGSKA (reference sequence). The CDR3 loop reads CSARGRGGNQPQHF.

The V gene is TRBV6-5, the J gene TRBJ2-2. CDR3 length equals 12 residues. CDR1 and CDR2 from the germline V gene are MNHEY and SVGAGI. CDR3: CASSYPTGELFF.

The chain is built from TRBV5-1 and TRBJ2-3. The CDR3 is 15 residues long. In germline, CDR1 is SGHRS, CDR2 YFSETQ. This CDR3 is CASSLVVVNTDTQYF.

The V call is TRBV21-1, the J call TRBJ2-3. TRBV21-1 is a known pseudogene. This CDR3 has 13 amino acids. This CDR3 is CASSKRLDRTQYF.

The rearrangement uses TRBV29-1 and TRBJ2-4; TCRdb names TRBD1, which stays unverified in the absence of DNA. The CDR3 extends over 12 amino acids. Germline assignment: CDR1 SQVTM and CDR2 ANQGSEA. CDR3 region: CSAGGHRNIQYF.

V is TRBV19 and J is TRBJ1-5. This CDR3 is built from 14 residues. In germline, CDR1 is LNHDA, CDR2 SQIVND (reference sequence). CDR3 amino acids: CASSRFGSNQPQHF.

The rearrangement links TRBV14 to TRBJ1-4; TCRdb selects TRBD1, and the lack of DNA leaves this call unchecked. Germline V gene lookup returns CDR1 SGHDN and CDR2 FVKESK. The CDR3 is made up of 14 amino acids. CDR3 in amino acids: CASSVPGGREKLFF.

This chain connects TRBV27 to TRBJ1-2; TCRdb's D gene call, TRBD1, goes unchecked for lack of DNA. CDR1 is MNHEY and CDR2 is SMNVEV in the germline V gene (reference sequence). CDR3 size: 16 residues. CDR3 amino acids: CASSHTRDTSSGGYTF.

The CDR3 spells CASSATGSGYEQYF. The chain joins TRBV6-6 to TRBJ2-7; TCRdb's D call, TRBD1, is unchecked because there is no DNA. The germline V gene has CDR1 MNHNY and CDR2 SVGAGI (reference sequence). The CDR3 runs to 14 residues.

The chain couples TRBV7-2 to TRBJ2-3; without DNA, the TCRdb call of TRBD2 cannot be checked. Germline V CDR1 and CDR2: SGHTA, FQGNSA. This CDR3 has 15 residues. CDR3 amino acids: CASSPILTGRDTQYF.

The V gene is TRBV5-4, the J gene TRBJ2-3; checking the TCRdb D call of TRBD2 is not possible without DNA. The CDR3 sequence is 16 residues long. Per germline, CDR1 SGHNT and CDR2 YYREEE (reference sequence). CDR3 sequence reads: CASSGLAGGLVDTQYF. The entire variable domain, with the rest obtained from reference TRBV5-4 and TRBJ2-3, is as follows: ETGVTQSPTHLIKTRGQQVTLRCSSQSGHNTVSWYQQALGQGPQFIFQYYREEENGRGNFPPRFSGLQFPNYSSELNVNALELDDSALYLCASSGLAGGLVDTQYFGPGTRLTVL.

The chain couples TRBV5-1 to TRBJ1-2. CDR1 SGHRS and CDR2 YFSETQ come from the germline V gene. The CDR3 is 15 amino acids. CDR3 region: CASSLGLLAGGGYTF. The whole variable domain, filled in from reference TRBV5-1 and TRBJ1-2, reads KAGVTQTPRYLIKTRGQQVTLSCSPISGHRSVSWYQQTPGQGLQFLFEYFSETQRNKGNFPGRFSGRQFSNSRSEMNVSTLELGDSALYLCASSLGLLAGGGYTFGSGTRLTVV.

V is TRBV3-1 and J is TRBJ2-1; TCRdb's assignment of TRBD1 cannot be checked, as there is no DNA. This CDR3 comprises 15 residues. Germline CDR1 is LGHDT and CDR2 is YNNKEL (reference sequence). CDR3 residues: CASSHRDREKDEQFF.